This TCR beta chain was observed in a study of blood T cells in healthy people across ages. Across the study: Template switching captured about one barcoded beta molecule per two T cells.

Donor samples were obtained from healthy Caucasian individuals from Russia, aged about 6 to 90. Samples had at least 6.5 million PBMCs isolated from them. Through a sample-barcoded 5' primer and a J-beta primer mix, a second PCR was run for 7 to 11 cycles. TCRdb re-analysed the 5' RACE reads in MiXCR, keeping a single row per CDR3 protein. In the table there are approximately 810,000 distinct CDR3 sequences, less than 35% of which are singletons. Overall study findings and caveats: Expanded clonotype changes were possibly confounded by unknown donor CMV status.

This clonotype was observed a few times. Antigen: not known. Input material: blood. The sequence came from a woman older than 75 in good health.

The CDR3 DNA sequence: TGCGCCAGCAGCTTGGGGGTGACTGCACGCACTGAAGCTTTCTTT. It is translated as CASSLGVTARTEAFF. The J gene is TRBJ1-1, the V gene TRBV5-1; D is unresolved. Germline V gene sequence: CDR1 SGHRS, CDR2 YFSETQ. Trimming left V 0 bases short and J 4 bases short, with 13 bases between. The CDR3 totals 15 residues.